Given below is one T cell receptor beta chain in context. Antigen unknown. Expressed TCRB transcripts got sequenced, as all isolated RNA was reverse transcribed. Approximately 3.6 million reads per sample on average were obtained from naive, central memory and regulatory T cell samples. The method was immunoSEQ multiplex PCR; TCRdb's version includes in-frame clones alone and lacks a portion of them. The table shows around 690,000 clones, with roughly 12% occurring only once. CDR3 length: 14 amino acids. Germline assignment: CDR1 SEHNR and CDR2 FQNEAQ (reference sequence). V was pared by 3 bases and J by 4 bases, with 11 bases between. The data derive from a study of beta chain features in type 1 diabetes. Study results and limitations: Moderate yet significant TCRB CDR3 shortening was seen in Type 1 diabetes patients in all four CD4+ subsets. Type 1 diabetes patients had VDJ junctions that carried fewer insertions and more deletions. Researchers reported that naive, central memory and Treg TCRB repertoires appeared more similar in patients than in healthy donors.

Every donor had blood drawn once into heparin, about 116 mL on average. The specimen was naive CD4+ T cells from blood. The clonotype comes from a man under 40 with type 1 diabetes. This chain links TRBV7-9 with TRBJ2-3; D is undetermined. The CDR3 DNA reads TGTGCCAGCAGCTTTGGGGTCCATGCAGATACGCAGTATTTT. It codes for CASSFGVHADTQYF.